This record covers a single TCR beta chain. Amplification of TCR beta used genomic DNA extracted from peripheral blood. This sample stems from a study of T cell repertoires in aging, cancer and after chemotherapy. Multiplex touch-down PCR with TRB-A/B primers amplified rearranged V-D-J TRB sequences. TCRdb analysed the multiplex PCR reads with MiXCR anew, one entry per CDR3 protein. The profile shows 1,400 or so distinct CDR3 sequences, around 64% of them singletons. Germline CDR1 and CDR2: GTSNPN and SVGIG (reference sequence). V shed 2 bases and J 1 base; nucleotides not matched to a gene: 2. CDR3 length equals 14 residues.

V is TRBV30 and J is TRBJ1-3, with 7 bases identical to TRBD1. Sequencing used blood. This TCR derives from a human donor with a blood cancer. CDR3 loop: CAWSHRGSGNTIYF. The CDR3 coding sequence is TGTGCCTGGAGTCACAGGGGATCTGGAAACACCATATATTTT.